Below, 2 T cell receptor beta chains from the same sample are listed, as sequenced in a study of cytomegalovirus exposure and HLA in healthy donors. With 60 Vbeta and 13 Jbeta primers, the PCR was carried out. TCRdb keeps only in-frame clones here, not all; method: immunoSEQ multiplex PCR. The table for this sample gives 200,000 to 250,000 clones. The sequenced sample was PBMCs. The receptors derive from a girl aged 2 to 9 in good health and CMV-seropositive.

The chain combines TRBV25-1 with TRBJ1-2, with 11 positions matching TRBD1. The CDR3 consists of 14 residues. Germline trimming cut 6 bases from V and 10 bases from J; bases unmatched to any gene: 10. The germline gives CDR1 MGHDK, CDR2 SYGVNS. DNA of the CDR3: TGTGCCAGCAGCCCGATTCGGGACAGGGGGTCCTACACCTTC. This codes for CASSPIRDRGSYTF.

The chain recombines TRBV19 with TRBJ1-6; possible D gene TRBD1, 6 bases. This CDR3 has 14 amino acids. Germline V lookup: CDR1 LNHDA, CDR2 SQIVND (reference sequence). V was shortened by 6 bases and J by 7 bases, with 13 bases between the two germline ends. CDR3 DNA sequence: TGTGCCAGTAGCCCTCGGACAGAAAATTCACCCCTCCACTTT. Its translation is CASSPRTENSPLHF.